The clone carrying this TCR beta chain was counted a few times. Its antigen is still unknown. This specimen comes from a study of T cells in Graves' hyperthyroidism and ophthalmopathy. Researchers amplified the TCR beta CDR3 regions from RNA transcripts. The HTBI primer set was used in a first-round RT-PCR of the TCR CDR3. TCRdb re-analysed the multiplex PCR reads in MiXCR, keeping a single row per CDR3 protein. This table has approximately 590,000 distinct CDR3 sequences, just over 45% appearing once. Study-level results: From stable hyperthyroidism, ophthalmopathy was set apart by a 13 V-J model.

CDR3 length equals 15 residues. V shed 0 bases and J shed 7 bases, with 12 bases lying between them. The germline CDR1 and CDR2 sequences are SGHDN and FVKESK. What was sequenced was peripheral blood or thyroid tissue (not recorded which). The sequence derives from a woman younger than 30 with Graves' hyperthyroidism. The gene calls are TRBV14 and TRBJ1-4; D not resolved. The DNA of the CDR3 is TGTGCCAGCAGCCAAGAGAACATACTGTCTGAAAAACTGTTTTTT. Translation gives CASSQENILSEKLFF.